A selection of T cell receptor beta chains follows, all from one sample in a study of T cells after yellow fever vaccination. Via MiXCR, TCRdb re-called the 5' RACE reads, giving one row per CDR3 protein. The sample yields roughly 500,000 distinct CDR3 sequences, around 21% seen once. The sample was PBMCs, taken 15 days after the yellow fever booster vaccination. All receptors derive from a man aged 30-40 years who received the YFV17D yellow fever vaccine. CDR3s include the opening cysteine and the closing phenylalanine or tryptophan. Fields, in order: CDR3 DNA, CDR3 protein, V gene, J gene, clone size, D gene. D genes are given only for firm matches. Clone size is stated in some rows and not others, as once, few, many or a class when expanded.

TGTGCCAGCAGTTACGAGACAGGGGGGGACTATGGCTACACCTTC	CASSYETGGDYGYTF	TRBV6-5	TRBJ1-2	-	TRBD1
TGTGCCACCTCCCCCAGGCTGGACTATGGCTACACCTTC	CATSPRLDYGYTF	TRBV6-1	TRBJ1-2	few	-
TGTGCCAGCAGCGTCGACAGGGGATTTTTTGAGACCCAGTACTTC	CASSVDRGFFETQYF	TRBV5-6	TRBJ2-5	-	TRBD1
TGCAGTGCTAGAAAGGCTAGCGGTCTCTCCTACGAGCAGTACTTC	CSARKASGLSYEQYF	TRBV20-1	TRBJ2-7	few	TRBD2
TGTGCCAGCAGCCAAGGCCGTTCCGAGCAGTACTTC	CASSQGRSEQYF	TRBV3-1	TRBJ2-7	-	-
TGTGCCAGCAGCTTAGCCCACGGACAGGGGTCAGGCTCACCCCTCCACTTT	CASSLAHGQGSGSPLHF	TRBV7-6	TRBJ1-6	-	TRBD1
TGTGCCACCAGTGACCGGGGACTAGCGGCCAATGAGCAGTTCTTC	CATSDRGLAANEQFF	TRBV24-1	TRBJ2-1	-	TRBD2
TGTGCCTCTAGGACAGGGTCAACCTACGAGCAGTACTTC	CASRTGSTYEQYF	TRBV28	TRBJ2-7	few	TRBD1
TGTGCCAGCACCAGGGACAGAACCTACAATGAGCAGTTCTTC	CASTRDRTYNEQFF	TRBV5-5	TRBJ2-1	-	TRBD1
TGTGCCATCAGTGACGGGGGAGAGACACATACGCAGTATTTT	CAISDGGETHTQYF	TRBV10-3	TRBJ2-3	-	-
TGTGCCAGCAGCTTGACACTAGCCGGAGGCCGGCAAGAGACCCAGTACTTC	CASSLTLAGGRQETQYF	TRBV11-2	TRBJ2-5	few	-
TGTGCCAGCAGCTTTATCGGGTCAGGGTACGAGATAACAGATACGCAGTATTTT	CASSFIGSGYEITDTQYF	TRBV11-2	TRBJ2-3	few	-
TGTGCCAGCAGCGCCTCCGTAAAGTGGGATGAGCAGTTCTTC	CASSASVKWDEQFF	TRBV9	TRBJ2-1	few	-
TGTGCCTGGAGTGAATCTACCGGGGAGCTGTTTTTT	CAWSESTGELFF	TRBV30	TRBJ2-2	-	-
TGTGCCAGCAGCTCACCCCTTCTACTAGCGGGAACAAACGAGCAGTACTTC	CASSSPLLLAGTNEQYF	TRBV7-2	TRBJ2-7	-	TRBD2
TGTGCCAGCAGCCCGAGCGGGAGATACCACAATGAGCAGTTCTTC	CASSPSGRYHNEQFF	TRBV7-8	TRBJ2-1	-	TRBD2
TGTGCCAGCAGCTTAGGAGCGGGAGCTGAAGAGCAGTACTTC	CASSLGAGAEEQYF	TRBV7-2	TRBJ2-7	-	TRBD2
TGTGCCAGCAGGGACGGACTAGCTTCAGATACGCAGTATTTT	CASRDGLASDTQYF	TRBV2	TRBJ2-3	few	TRBD2
TGCGCCAGCAGCCACTCTAGCGGAGCGCCCTACGAGCAGTACTTC	CASSHSSGAPYEQYF	TRBV4-3	TRBJ2-7	few	TRBD2
TGTGCCAGCAGCTTTAGCGGGAGTCCTTCAGATACGCAGTATTTT	CASSFSGSPSDTQYF	TRBV7-2	TRBJ2-3	-	TRBD2
TGTGCCAGCAGTGAGGACTCCCCCGGGGAGCTGTTTTTT	CASSEDSPGELFF	TRBV6-1	TRBJ2-2	-	-
TGTGCCAGCAGTGGTGGCGGGACTTACGAGCAGTACTTC	CASSGGGTYEQYF	TRBV2	TRBJ2-7	-	-
TGTGCCAGCTCACCTAGACGGAACGCAGATACGCAGTATTTT	CASSPRRNADTQYF	TRBV18	TRBJ2-3	few	-
TGTGCCAGCAGCTTCGGTCCTAGCACAGATACGCAGTATTTT	CASSFGPSTDTQYF	TRBV7-2	TRBJ2-3	many	-
TGTGCCAGCACCGCGGGACGGGACGGGACCCAGTACTTC	CASTAGRDGTQYF	TRBV6-2/TRBV6-3	TRBJ2-5	-	-
TGTGCCAGCAGTTTAACCCGGACAGGGACGGGAACTGAAGCTTTCTTT	CASSLTRTGTGTEAFF	TRBV27	TRBJ1-1	few	TRBD1
TGCAGCGTTGAGGGACTAGCGACAAACATTCAGTACTTC	CSVEGLATNIQYF	TRBV29-1	TRBJ2-4	few	TRBD2
TGTGCCAGCAGCTTAGAGGAGAGCGGGTTGTTCTTC	CASSLEESGLFF	TRBV7-2	TRBJ2-1	-	-
TGTGCCAGCAGCCAAGATGAGGGGGTAAGGGAAGCTTTCTTT	CASSQDEGVREAFF	TRBV4-2	TRBJ1-1	-	-
TGCGCCAGCAGCCAAATGAGTTTGGACAAGGGAAGTGAGCAGTTCTTC	CASSQMSLDKGSEQFF	TRBV5-1	TRBJ2-1	-	-
TGTGCCAGCAGCTTAGCCGGACTAGCGGGAGGCCCAGATACGCAGTATTTT	CASSLAGLAGGPDTQYF	TRBV7-2	TRBJ2-3	-	TRBD2
TGTGCCAGCAGCTTCGTACCGAACACCCAAGAGACCCAGTACTTC	CASSFVPNTQETQYF	TRBV7-2	TRBJ2-5	few	-
TGCAGTGCTTCAGGGTCCCTCCGCGAGCAGTTCTTC	CSASGSLREQFF	TRBV20-1	TRBJ2-1	few	-
TGTGCCAGCAGCTTAGTAGCGCCTACGAACACCGGGGAGCTGTTTTTT	CASSLVAPTNTGELFF	TRBV7-2	TRBJ2-2	few	-
TGCGCCAGCGGGTCAGACAGGGGAGACTATGGCTACACCTTC	CASGSDRGDYGYTF	TRBV23-1	TRBJ1-2	few	TRBD1
TGCAGTGCTGAGAAATTCGGTTCAGTCTACGAGCAGTACTTC	CSAEKFGSVYEQYF	TRBV20-1	TRBJ2-7	few	-
TGTGCCAGCAGTTCTCCGAGGTTGTCAGGGCAGTACTTC	CASSSPRLSGQYF	TRBV12-3/TRBV12-4	TRBJ2-7	few	-
TGTGCCAGCAGCTTCGCTAGCGGGGATAGCGAGCAGTACTTC	CASSFASGDSEQYF	TRBV7-8	TRBJ2-7	few	TRBD2
TGCGCCAGCAGCCAAGATTGGAGCGGGACGTTCCAATTCTTC	CASSQDWSGTFQFF	TRBV4-3	TRBJ2-1	many	TRBD2
TGTGCCACCAGTGATTTGTGGGAGCACACAGATACGCAGTATTTT	CATSDLWEHTDTQYF	TRBV24-1	TRBJ2-3	-	-
TGCGCCAGCGGTATAGCGGAGAGCACAGATACGCAGTATTTT	CASGIAESTDTQYF	TRBV5-1	TRBJ2-3	-	-
TGTGCCAGCTCATGGACTAGCGAGACAGATACGCAGTATTTT	CASSWTSETDTQYF	TRBV18	TRBJ2-3	-	TRBD2
TGTGCCAGCAGCCCTTCTACCGGGACTAGCGGGACTGGACAGTACTTC	CASSPSTGTSGTGQYF	TRBV7-6	TRBJ2-7	few	TRBD2
TGCAGTGCTCCCCGGCAGGGGGCAAGAGAGACCCAGTACTTC	CSAPRQGARETQYF	TRBV20-1	TRBJ2-5	few	TRBD1
TGTGCCAGCAGCGTCGGTCTCAACTATGGCTACACCTTC	CASSVGLNYGYTF	TRBV11-2	TRBJ1-2	few	-